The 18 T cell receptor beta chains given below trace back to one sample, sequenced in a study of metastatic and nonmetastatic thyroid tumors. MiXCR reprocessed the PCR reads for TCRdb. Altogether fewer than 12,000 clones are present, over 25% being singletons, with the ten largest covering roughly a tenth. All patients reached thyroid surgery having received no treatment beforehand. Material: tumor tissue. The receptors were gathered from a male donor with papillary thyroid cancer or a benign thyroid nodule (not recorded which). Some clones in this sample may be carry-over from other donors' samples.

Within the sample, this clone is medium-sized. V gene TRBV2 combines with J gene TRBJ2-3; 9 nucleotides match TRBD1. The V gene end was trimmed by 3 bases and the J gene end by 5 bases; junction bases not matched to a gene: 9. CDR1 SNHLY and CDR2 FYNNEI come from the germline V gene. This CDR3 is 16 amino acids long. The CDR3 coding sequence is TGTGCCAGCAGTGAGCCTCCTGGACAGGGGATAGATACGCAGTATTTT. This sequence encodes CASSEPPGQGIDTQYF.

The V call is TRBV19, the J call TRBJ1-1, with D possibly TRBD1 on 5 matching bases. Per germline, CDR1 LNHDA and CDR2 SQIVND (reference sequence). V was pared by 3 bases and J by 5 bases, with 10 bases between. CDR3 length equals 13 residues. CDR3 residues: CASSIWGNTEAFF. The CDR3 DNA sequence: TGTGCCAGTAGTATTTGGGGGAATACTGAAGCTTTCTTT.

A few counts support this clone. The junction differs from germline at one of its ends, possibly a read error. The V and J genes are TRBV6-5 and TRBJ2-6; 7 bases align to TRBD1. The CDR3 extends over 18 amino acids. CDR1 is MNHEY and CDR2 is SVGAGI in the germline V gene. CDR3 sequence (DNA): TGTGCCAGCAGTTACCGTGGACAGGTCCCCTCTGGTGCCAACGTCCTGACTTTC. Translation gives CASSYRGQVPSGANVLTF.

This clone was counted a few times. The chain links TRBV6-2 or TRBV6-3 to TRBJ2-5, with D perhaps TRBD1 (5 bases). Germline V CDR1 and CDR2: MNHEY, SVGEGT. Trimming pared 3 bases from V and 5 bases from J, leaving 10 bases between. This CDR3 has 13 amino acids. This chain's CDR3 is CASSYQGLETQYF. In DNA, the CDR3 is TGTGCCAGCAGTTATCAGGGTTTGGAGACCCAGTACTTC.

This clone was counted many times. In DNA, the CDR3 is TGTGCCAGCAGCCAAGATAACAGCCCCCAAGAGACCCAGTACTTC. Translating gives CASSQDNSPQETQYF. The rearrangement links TRBV4-2 to TRBJ2-5; D not resolved. Between the trimmed V and J ends, which lost 0 bases and 1 base, there was a span of 9 bases. The V gene's germline CDR1 is LGHNA and CDR2 YNFKEQ. The CDR3 is 15 residues long.

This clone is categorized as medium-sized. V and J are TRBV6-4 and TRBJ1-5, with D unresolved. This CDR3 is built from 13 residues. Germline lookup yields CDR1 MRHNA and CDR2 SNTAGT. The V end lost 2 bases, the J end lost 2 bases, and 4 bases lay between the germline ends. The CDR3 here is CASSDRGNQPQHF. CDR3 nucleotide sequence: TGTGCCAGCAGTGACAGGGGCAATCAGCCCCAGCATTTT.

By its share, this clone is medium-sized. The CDR3 nucleotides read TGTGCCAGCAGTTTTCGGGCGGGAGGGGAGACAGATACGCAGTATTTT. It specifies CASSFRAGGETDTQYF. The chain joins TRBV28 to TRBJ2-3; 9 positions match TRBD2. Losses at the gene ends were 3 bases for V and 3 bases for J; bases not matched to a gene: 7. The CDR3 runs 16 residues. The germline V gene encodes CDR1 MDHEN and CDR2 SYDVKM.

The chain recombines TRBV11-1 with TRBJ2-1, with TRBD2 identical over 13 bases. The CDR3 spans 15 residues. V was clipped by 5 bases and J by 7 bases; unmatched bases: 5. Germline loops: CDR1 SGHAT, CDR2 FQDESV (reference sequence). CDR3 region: CASSRTSGSRNEQFF. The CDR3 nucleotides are TGTGCCAGCAGCCGGACTAGCGGGAGTCGGAATGAGCAGTTCTTC.

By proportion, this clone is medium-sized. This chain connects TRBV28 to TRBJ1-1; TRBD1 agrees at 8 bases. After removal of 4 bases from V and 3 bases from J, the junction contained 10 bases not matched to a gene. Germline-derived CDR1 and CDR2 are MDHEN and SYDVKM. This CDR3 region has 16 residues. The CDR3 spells CASSSTLKTGDTEAFF. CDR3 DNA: TGTGCCAGCAGTTCCACACTCAAGACAGGGGACACTGAAGCTTTCTTT.

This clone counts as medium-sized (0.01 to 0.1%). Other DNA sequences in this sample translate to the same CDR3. CDR3 in DNA: TGTGCCAGCAGCTTATCGGGGTACAATGAGCAGTTCTTC. Translation: CASSLSGYNEQFF. This sequence joins TRBV11-2 and TRBJ2-1, with D perhaps matching TRBD2 (5 bases). The CDR3 consists of 13 residues. The V gene's germline CDR1 is SGHAT and CDR2 FQNNGV. V lost 2 bases to trimming and J lost 4 bases, with 6 bases between them.

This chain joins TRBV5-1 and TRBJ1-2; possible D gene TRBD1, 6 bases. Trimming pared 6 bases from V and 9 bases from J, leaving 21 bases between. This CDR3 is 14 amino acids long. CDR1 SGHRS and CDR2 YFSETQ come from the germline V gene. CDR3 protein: CASNFRRGGDRYTF. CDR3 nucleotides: TGCGCCAGCAACTTTCGCAGGGGAGGGGATCGCTACACCTTC.

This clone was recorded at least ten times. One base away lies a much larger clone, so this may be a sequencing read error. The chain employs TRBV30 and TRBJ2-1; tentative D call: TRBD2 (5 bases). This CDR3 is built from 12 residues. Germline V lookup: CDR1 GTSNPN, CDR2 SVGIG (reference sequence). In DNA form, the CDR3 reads TGTGCCTGGAGTTCGGAGGCCAATGAGCAGCTCTTC. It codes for CAWSSEANEQLF. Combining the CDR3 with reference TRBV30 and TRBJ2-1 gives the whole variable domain SQTIHQWPATLVQPVGSPLSLECTVEGTSNPNLYWYRQAAGRGLQLLFYSVGIGQISSEVPQNLSASRPQDRQFILSSKKLLLSDSGFYLCAWSSEANEQLFGPGTRLTVL.

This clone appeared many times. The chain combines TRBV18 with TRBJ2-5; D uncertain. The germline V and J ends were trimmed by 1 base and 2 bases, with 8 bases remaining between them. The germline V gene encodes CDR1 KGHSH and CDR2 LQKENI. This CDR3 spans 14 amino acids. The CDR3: CASSPRVLQETQYF. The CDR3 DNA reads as TGTGCCAGCTCACCACGGGTCTTACAAGAGACCCAGTACTTC.

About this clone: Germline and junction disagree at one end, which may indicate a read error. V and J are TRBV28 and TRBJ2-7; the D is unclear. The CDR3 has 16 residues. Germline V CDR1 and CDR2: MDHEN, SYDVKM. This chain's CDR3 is CASSLLTQVALYERYF. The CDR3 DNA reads TGTGCCAGCAGTTTACTGACCCAGGTGGCGCTTTACGAGCGGTACTTC.

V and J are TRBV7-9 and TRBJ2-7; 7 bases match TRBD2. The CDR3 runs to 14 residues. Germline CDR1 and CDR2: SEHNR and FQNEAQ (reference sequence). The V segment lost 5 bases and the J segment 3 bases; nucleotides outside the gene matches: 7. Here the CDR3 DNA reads TGTGCCAGCAGCGGTCTAGCGGCCAACTACGAGCAGTACTTC. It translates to CASSGLAANYEQYF.

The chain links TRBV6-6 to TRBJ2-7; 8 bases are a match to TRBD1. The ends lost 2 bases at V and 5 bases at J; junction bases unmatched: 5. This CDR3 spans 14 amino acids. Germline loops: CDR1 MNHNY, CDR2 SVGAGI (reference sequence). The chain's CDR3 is CASSYRGTGDEQYF. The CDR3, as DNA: TGTGCCAGCAGTTACAGGGGGACAGGCGACGAGCAGTACTTC.

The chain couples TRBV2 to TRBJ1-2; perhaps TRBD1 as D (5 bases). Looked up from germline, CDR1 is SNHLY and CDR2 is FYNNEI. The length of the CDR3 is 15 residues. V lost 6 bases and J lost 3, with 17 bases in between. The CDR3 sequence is CASRQGSQGDYGYTF. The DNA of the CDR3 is TGTGCCAGCAGGCAGGGTTCGCAGGGCGACTATGGCTACACCTTC.

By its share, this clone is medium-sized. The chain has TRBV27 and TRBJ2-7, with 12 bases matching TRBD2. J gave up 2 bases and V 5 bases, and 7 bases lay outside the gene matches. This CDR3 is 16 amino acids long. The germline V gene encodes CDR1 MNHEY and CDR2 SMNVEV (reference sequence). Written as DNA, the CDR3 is TGTGCCAGCAGTCCCAGACTAGCGGGAGCCACCTACGAGCAGTACTTC. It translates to CASSPRLAGATYEQYF.